The clone carrying this TCR beta chain was detected many times. Antigen: not known. As the template, RNA transcripts were used to amplify TCR beta CDR3 regions. RT-PCR was first run with HTBI primers, then multiplex PCR in a second round. TCRdb used MiXCR to reprocess the multiplex PCR reads, holding one entry per CDR3 protein. The sample holds roughly 500,000 distinct CDR3 sequences, over 13% seen once. This sample stems from a study of Graves' ophthalmopathy and Graves' hyperthyroidism. In the study overall: Peripheral blood sampling preceded any treatment and occurred at initial diagnosis. Study-wide results and caveats: The authors also found most expanded thyroid clonotypes above 0.001 frequency in blood. Ophthalmopathy progression was predicted by the model at about 69% sensitivity and approximately 72% specificity.

The ends lost 5 bases at V and 2 bases at J; junction bases unmatched: 2. CDR1 and CDR2 from the germline V gene are MGHRA and YSYEKL. The CDR3 covers 14 residues. The receptor comes from a woman aged 25 to 39 with Graves' ophthalmopathy. Sequenced: blood. The J gene is TRBJ2-5, the V gene TRBV4-1, with 10 bases lining up with TRBD2. The CDR3 loop is CASSKLAGQETQYF. In nucleotides, the CDR3 is TGCGCCAGCAGCAAACTAGCGGGGCAAGAGACCCAGTACTTC.